The clone carrying this TCR beta chain was counted a few times. Antigen specificity is unknown. The isolated RNA, all of it, was reverse transcribed, so expressed TCRB transcripts were what got sequenced. The method was immunoSEQ multiplex PCR; TCRdb's version includes in-frame clones alone and lacks a portion of them. The sample gives roughly 240,000 clones, about 23% of which show up once; around 0.011% is in the top ten. This specimen belongs to a study of beta chain features in type 1 diabetes. The study, taken as a whole, reports: There was a moderate but significant shortening of TCRB CDR3s in all four CD4+ subsets of Type 1 diabetes patients.

Trimming cost V 2 bases and J 1 base, with 10 bases left between them. The length of the CDR3 is 14 residues. Germline V lookup: CDR1 SQVTM, CDR2 ANQGSEA. V usage is TRBV29-1 and J usage is TRBJ2-3; no clear D. The sequencing input was naive CD4+ T cells from blood. This sequence was found in a woman between 25 and 40 years old with type 1 diabetes. In nucleotides, the CDR3 is TGCAGCGTTGAATCCCCCCGGGGCACAGATACGCAGTATTTT. Protein: CSVESPRGTDTQYF.